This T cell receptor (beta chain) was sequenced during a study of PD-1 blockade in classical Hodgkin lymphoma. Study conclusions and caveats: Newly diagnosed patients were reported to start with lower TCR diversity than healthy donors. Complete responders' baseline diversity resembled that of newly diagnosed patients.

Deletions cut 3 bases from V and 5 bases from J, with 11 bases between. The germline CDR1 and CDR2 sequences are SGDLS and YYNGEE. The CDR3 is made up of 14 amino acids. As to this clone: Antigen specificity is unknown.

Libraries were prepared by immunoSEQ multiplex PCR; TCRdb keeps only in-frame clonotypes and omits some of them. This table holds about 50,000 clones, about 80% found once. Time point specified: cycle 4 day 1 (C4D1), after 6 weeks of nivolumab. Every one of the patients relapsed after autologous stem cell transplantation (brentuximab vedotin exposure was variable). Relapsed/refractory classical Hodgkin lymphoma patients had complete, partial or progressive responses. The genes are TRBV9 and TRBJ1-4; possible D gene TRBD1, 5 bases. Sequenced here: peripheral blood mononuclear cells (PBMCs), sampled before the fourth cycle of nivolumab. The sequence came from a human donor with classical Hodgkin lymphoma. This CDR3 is CASSATEGNEKLFF. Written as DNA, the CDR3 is TGTGCCAGCAGCGCGACCGAGGGGAATGAAAAACTGTTTTTT.